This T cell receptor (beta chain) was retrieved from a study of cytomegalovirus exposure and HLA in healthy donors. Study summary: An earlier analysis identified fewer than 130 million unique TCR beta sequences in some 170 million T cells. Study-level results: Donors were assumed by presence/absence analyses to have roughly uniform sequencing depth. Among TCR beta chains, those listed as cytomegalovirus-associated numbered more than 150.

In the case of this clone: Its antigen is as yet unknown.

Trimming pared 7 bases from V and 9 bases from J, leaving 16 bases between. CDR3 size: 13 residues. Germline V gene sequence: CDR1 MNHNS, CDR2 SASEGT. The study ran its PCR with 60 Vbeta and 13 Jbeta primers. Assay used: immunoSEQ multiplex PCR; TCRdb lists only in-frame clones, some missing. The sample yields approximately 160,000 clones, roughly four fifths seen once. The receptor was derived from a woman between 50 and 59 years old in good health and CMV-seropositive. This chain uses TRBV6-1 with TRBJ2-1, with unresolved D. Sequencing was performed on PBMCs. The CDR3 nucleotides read TGTGCCAGCACCGGAAGGTTGGCGGCTGAGCAGTTCTTC. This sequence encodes CASTGRLAAEQFF.